This T cell receptor beta chain was sequenced for a study of cytomegalovirus exposure and HLA in healthy donors. This CDR3 comprises 14 residues. Germline CDR1 reads MNHEY; CDR2 reads SMNVEV (reference sequence). V gave up 4 bases and J gave up 2 bases, with 8 bases separating them. Study-wide results and caveats: Subsequent analysis showed first-cohort TCR clusters tending to co-occur in more than 95 validation repertoires. The investigators catalogued 150 or so TCR beta chains as cytomegalovirus-associated. Generally TCR sequences proved uncommon, though certain public TCRs appeared in numerous donors.

TCRdb keeps only in-frame clones here, not all; method: immunoSEQ multiplex PCR. The sample consists of approximately 170,000 clones, 70% to 90% of them appearing once. A word on this clone: What it binds is unknown.

Sequencing input: PBMCs. The sequence was collected from a man aged 25-45 years in good health and CMV-seropositive. The chain couples TRBV27 to TRBJ1-4; perhaps TRBD1 as D (5 bases). As DNA, the CDR3 is TGTGCCAGCAGTTCACGGGGGACTAATGAAAAACTGTTTTTT. Translated, it gives CASSSRGTNEKLFF.